This TCR beta chain was identified during a study of blood T cell repertoires in COVID-19. Background on the study: Italy, Spain and the United States were the sources of the convalescent and acute COVID-19 samples.

The CDR3 runs to 12 residues. Germline V gene lookup returns CDR1 GTSNPN and CDR2 SVGIG (reference sequence). This study enrolled people aged about 18 to 100 from 20 to 25 US geographic areas. Participants reported their clinical history, and cohort assignment relied on those reports. With regard to this clone: A junction end diverges from the germline sequence, so it may reflect a read error.

Source study methods: Estimation of nucleated cell counts relied on the amplification of reference gene primers. Profiled with immunoSEQ multiplex PCR; TCRdb holds only in-frame clones, not every one. V and J calls and clone size follow that table, whereas D and trimming were derived from the DNA. The table has roughly 230,000 clones, approximately 83% seen once; the top ten hold around 3.5%. The V gene is TRBV30, the J gene TRBJ2-2; TRBD1 agrees at 10 bases. The receptor was isolated from a man between 45 and 60 years old who had recovered from COVID-19. The specimen was PBMCs or T cells enriched from blood (not recorded which). The CDR3 DNA sequence: TGTGCCTGGAGTCCCCGGACAGGGGGGCTGTTTTTT. Residues: CAWSPRTGGLFF. Complete variable domain (other parts from reference TRBV30 and TRBJ2-2): SQTIHQWPATLVQPVGSPLSLECTVEGTSNPNLYWYRQAAGRGLQLLFYSVGIGQISSEVPQNLSASRPQDRQFILSSKKLLLSDSGFYLCAWSPRTGGLFFGEGSRLTVL.